This T cell receptor beta chain comes out of a study of T-cell memory formation after mild COVID-19. With 4 bases removed from V and 6 bases from J, the gap between germline ends came to 15 bases. Per the germline V gene, CDR1 is SGDLS and CDR2 is YYNGEE. The CDR3 length is 14 residues. TCRdb used MiXCR to reprocess the 5' RACE reads, holding one entry per CDR3 protein. The sample has roughly 350,000 distinct CDR3 sequences, around 13% seen once. This clonotype has only a few counts. Sequences were obtained from PBMCs or a T cell subset sorted from them (not recorded which). This sequence originates from a man younger than 35 who had mild COVID-19 (a few samples of this study predate the infection). Cell type and time point are not known. The chain employs TRBV9 and TRBJ2-3; D possibly uses TRBD1 or TRBD2 (7 bases each). The CDR3 reads CASSTLQGGDTQYF. The CDR3 DNA reads TGTGCCAGCAGCACCCTGCAGGGGGGGGATACGCAGTATTTT.